This TCR beta chain was identified in a study of T cells in Graves' hyperthyroidism and ophthalmopathy. For the study at large: At initial diagnosis, before any treatment had begun, peripheral blood was obtained. Study results and limitations: In the analysis, a 13 V-J model separated ophthalmopathy from stable hyperthyroidism.

TCR beta CDR3 region amplification was performed from RNA transcripts. The HTBI primer set served for first-round RT-PCR of the TCR CDR3. TCRdb independently ran MiXCR on the multiplex PCR reads; one entry per CDR3 protein. The data show some 500,000 distinct CDR3 sequences, approximately 24% seen once. As for this clonotype: Its matching antigen is unknown. A single base separates this from a much larger clone, so it may be a read error. As the CDR3 is not closed by the conserved phenylalanine or tryptophan, this likely results from a read error.

Ophthalmopathy patients had Clinical Activity Score at least 3, NOSPECS grade at least 4, duration under 3 months. This CDR3 spans 14 amino acids. Trimming removed 3 bases from V and 0 bases from J, with 8 bases in between. Germline lookup yields CDR1 SEHNR and CDR2 FQNEAQ (reference sequence). This sequence originates from a woman younger than 45 with Graves' ophthalmopathy. V gene TRBV7-9 combines with J gene TRBJ1-1, with D possibly matching TRBD1 (5 bases). Sequenced: blood. This chain's CDR3 is CASSFKGLNTEAFL. The CDR3 bases are TGTGCCAGCAGCTTCAAGGGGTTGAACACTGAAGCTTTCTTG.